This T cell receptor (beta chain) was retrieved from a study of blood T cells in healthy people across ages (dated by TCRdb to the mid-2010s). About the investigation overall: In model experiments, roughly one uniquely barcoded TCR beta cDNA molecule per two T cells was captured by template switching. The study measured age-related changes in TCR beta repertoire diversity using deep sequencing normalized with unique cDNA molecular identifiers. Four age groups were formed from the donors: young (average approximately 16 years), middle-aged (around 37), aged (about 68) and long-lived (around 82). Using the same blood draw, the study looked at two additional independent replicas of 1 million unique cDNA reads for two donors, one aged 18 to 29 and the other aged 80 or older. Here is what the overall study found, with its caveats: Bulk unsorted PBMC profiling prevented conclusive comparison of naive and antigen-experienced compartments. Estimates of total diversity based on one million sequenced T cells were regarded as lower bounds and as underestimates. Observed TCR beta diversity per million T cells fell roughly linearly with age, and a significant reduction was already apparent by age around 44. The percentage of naive T cells measured by flow cytometry correlated strongly with observed TCR beta diversity. Because the CMV infection status of the donors was unknown, age-related changes in expanded clonotypes may potentially have been confounded. The long-lived group showed more naive CD4+ T cells, fewer expanded clones and increased TCR diversity than the aged group, suggesting age selection.

Remarks on this clonotype: No antigen is known for it. Base qualities were left out, and no much larger clone turns up one base away.

Systemically healthy Caucasian individuals from Russia, 39 in total and aged roughly 6 to 95 years, were included as donors. Approximately 11 milliliters of peripheral blood were drawn from each donor into EDTA-treated Vacutainer tubes. Ficoll-Paque density-gradient centrifugation was used to isolate PBMCs, with at least 7 million obtained per sample. Total RNA, at least 6 micrograms per sample, was extracted from PBMCs with Trizol reagent. Naive CD45RAhigh/CD27high T cell percentages were measured by flow cytometry on a PBMC aliquot from every donor. Libraries were prepared through 5' RACE. The run used an Illumina HiSeq 2500. A second PCR of roughly 7 to 12 cycles was performed with a sample-barcoded 5' primer and a J-beta primer mix. A template-switch 5' adaptor carrying 12 random nucleotides introduced a unique molecular identifier onto each TCR beta cDNA molecule. At least 2.5 million CDR3-containing paired-end reads were obtained from each sample. First-strand cDNA was synthesized from all RNA with the Mint cDNA synthesis kit, primed by a TRBC-specific oligonucleotide. After uracil-DNA glycosylase treatment, a first 18-cycle PCR used universal primers M1SS and BC2_uni_R on all cDNA. For the original study's pipeline: For normalization, 1 million high-quality reads were randomly selected from each sample, with every read carrying a distinct molecular identifier. Reads sharing molecular identifiers were discarded rather than binned into consensus sequences. CDR3 identification, clonotype clustering and error correction used MiTCR with a Q25 quality threshold and the strictest error-elimination algorithm. A nonparametric unseen species model with Euler transformation was used to estimate a lower bound on total TCR beta diversity. TCRdb applied fastp at Q25 and MiXCR to the public reads, then kept only in-frame beta chains. Rows are unified per CDR3 protein, each entry keeping the most common DNA and genes. What appears here as the V and J calls and clone size reflects TCRdb's work, not the paper's. The sample table holds under 1,100,000 distinct CDR3 sequences, of which under 30% were seen once. In total, the top ten clones hold 0.75% of the sample.

The germline V gene specifies MNHEY as CDR1 and SVGEGT as CDR2. V is pared back by 7 bases and J by 3 bases, with 8 bases lying between the germline termini. The CDR3 numbers 12 residues from cysteine through phenylalanine. The read is trimmed to its CDR3 DNA, 36 bases read in frame from base 1. This same sample was also part of a study on T cells of mothers and their children. As the second paper documents: Nine systemically healthy Caucasian individuals, comprising three mothers and their six children, were included as donors. cDNA synthesis consumed the entire amount of extracted RNA, loaded at around 1.5 ug RNA in each 15 ul reaction. Sample barcodes and 2-4 random nucleotides were added via the M1S primer in the second PCR. More than 8 million TCR beta CDR3 reads were obtained from each mother, and about 3 million reads were obtained from each child. Thymic selection similarly shapes TCR recombination output in related and unrelated pairs, with minor effect from inherited differences. Normalized repertoire overlap in related mother-child pairs was always slightly higher than in unrelated mother-child pairs, but the difference was never significant. No persistent microchimeric T cell clones were detected, at a sensitivity of around 97 clones per million clonotypes. To look for features that set related mother-child pairs apart from unrelated individuals, the researchers ran deep NGS to compare the TCR beta repertoires of mothers and children. The mean age was 40 +/- 4 years for the mothers and around 11 +/- 4 years for the children. After adapter ligation with NEBNext reagents, the libraries were sequenced on Illumina HiSeq 2000 with 100+100 nt paired-end reads. To prevent cross-contamination, the mother and child libraries were prepared a month apart and were sequenced in separate runs. Each donor had between roughly 450,000 and 2,100,000 distinct TCR beta clonotypes identified. Naive TCR beta clonotypes were estimated from low-frequency clonotypes matched to each donor's FACS-determined naive share, without sorting.

Sequenced: blood. The clonotype originates from a girl aged 2-9 years in good health. The chain employs TRBV6-2 or TRBV6-3 and TRBJ2-3; the D segment might be TRBD1 or TRBD2, since each matches 5 bases. The sequence in DNA is TGTGCCAGCAAGAGGGGAACAGATACGCAGTATTTT. It specifies CASKRGTDTQYF.